These 8 T cell receptor beta chains were all obtained from the same sample, sequenced in a study of CD8 T cells in ankylosing spondylitis. Study outcomes and limitations: Within ankylosing spondylitis blood, a TCR beta motif made up of roughly eight highly homologous variants appeared to be characteristic.

MiXCR, run by TCRdb on the 5' RACE reads, gives a single entry per CDR3 protein. Among some 800,000 distinct CDR3 sequences listed, roughly 10% were seen once. These receptors lack a known antigen. Sequencing was carried out using blood, either unsorted or a sorted T cell fraction (not recorded which). The receptors were sampled from a male donor with ankylosing spondylitis.

This clonotype appeared many times. This chain joins TRBV6-6 and TRBJ1-2, with a weak D call TRBD1 (6 bases). V was cut by 3 bases and J by 14 bases, with 13 bases left in between. The CDR3 spans 11 residues. Per the germline V gene, CDR1 is MNHNY and CDR2 is SVGAGI (reference sequence). The CDR3 DNA sequence: TGTGCCAGCAGTTATGGGGACAAAGGGACCTTC. Encoded protein: CASSYGDKGTF.

The gene calls are TRBV15 and TRBJ2-3; 11 bases map to TRBD2. CDR1 is LNHNV and CDR2 is YYDKDF in the germline V gene (reference sequence). CDR3 size: 17 residues. V gave up 5 bases and J gave up 2 bases; unmatched junction bases: 9. The DNA of the CDR3 is TGTGCCACCAGCCGCGCTTGGGGACTAGCGGACACAGATACGCAGTATTTT. Its translation: CATSRAWGLADTDTQYF.

V and J are TRBV12-3 or TRBV12-4 and TRBJ2-2; 7 nucleotides line up with TRBD1. Trimming cost V 3 bases and J 7 bases; bases outside gene matches: 11. The CDR3 covers 16 residues. DNA for the CDR3: TGTGCCAGCAGTTTGAGGCAGGGGGATTTTGACGGGGAGCTGTTTTTT. Translated: CASSLRQGDFDGELFF.

A few counts support this clonotype. This chain links TRBV6-1 with TRBJ2-7, with D tentatively TRBD1 (6 bases). Trimming pared 5 bases from V and 2 bases from J, leaving 13 bases between. CDR1 and CDR2 from the germline V gene are MNHNS and SASEGT. The CDR3 contains 14 residues. The CDR3 loop is CASSPFRGPYEQYF. The DNA of the CDR3 is TGTGCCAGCAGTCCGTTCAGGGGACCCTACGAGCAGTACTTC.

The sample holds many counts of this clonotype. The chain carries TRBV20-1 and TRBJ2-7; D tentatively reads TRBD1 or TRBD2 (6 bases each). The CDR3 sequence is 16 residues long. CDR1 is DFQATT and CDR2 is SNEGSKA in the germline V gene (reference sequence). V lost 0 bases to trimming and J lost 0 bases, with 15 bases between them. The CDR3 here is CSARDVEGGFSYEQYF. For the CDR3, the DNA is TGCAGTGCTAGAGACGTAGAGGGGGGATTCTCCTACGAGCAGTACTTC.

This clonotype was picked up a small number of times. This rearrangement joins TRBV7-6 to TRBJ1-2; the match to TRBD1 covers 7 bases. This CDR3 spans 15 amino acids. The ends lost 5 bases at V and 8 bases at J; junction bases unmatched: 14. CDR1 is SGHVS, CDR2 FNYEAQ, per germline. The CDR3 region is CASSRGTDGLWGYTF. Written as DNA, the CDR3 is TGTGCCAGCAGCCGCGGGACAGACGGATTATGGGGCTACACCTTC.

CDR3 bases: TGTGCCAGCAGTTGGACAGGGGGATCATGGAGCCAGCCCCAGCATTTT. This encodes CASSWTGGSWSQPQHF. The chain uses TRBV6-2 or TRBV6-3 and TRBJ1-5; TRBD1 aligns across 10 bases. This CDR3 is built from 16 residues. Trimming at V came to 4 bases and at J to 7 bases, leaving 10 bases not matched to a gene. Germline V gives CDR1 MNHEY, CDR2 SVGEGT.

In this sample, this clonotype turned up a few times. The chain combines TRBV10-2 with TRBJ2-1, with D perhaps TRBD2 (5 bases). This CDR3 spans 17 amino acids. Germline V CDR1 and CDR2: WSHSY, SAAADI. Trimming left V 3 bases short and J 8 bases short, with 23 bases between. CDR3 sequence reads: CASSEMVGLLKPHEQFF. CDR3 DNA sequence: TGCGCCAGCAGTGAAATGGTTGGACTCCTGAAACCCCATGAGCAGTTCTTC.